The 26 T cell receptor beta chains in this list originate from one sample, sequenced in a study of shared clonotypes between healthy human individuals. CD45RO-negative, CCR7-selected cells formed the naive CD8 fraction, which excluded terminally differentiated effector memory CD45RA+ cells. The repertoire was sequenced with immunoSEQ multiplex PCR; TCRdb's copy has only in-frame clones and lacks some. Among roughly 2,000,000 clones listed, roughly 95% were seen once. Sequencing was performed on naive CD8+ T cells sorted from blood. The receptors derive from a man younger than 30 in good health.

The gene calls are TRBV5-1 and TRBJ2-7; 10 bases map to TRBD2. The length of the CDR3 is 14 residues. CDR1 and CDR2 (germline): SGHRS, YFSETQ. Trimming took 1 base from V and 7 from J; bases not matched to a gene: 5. The CDR3 sequence: CASSLTSGNGEQYF. The CDR3 region has the DNA TGCGCCAGCAGCTTGACTAGCGGGAATGGGGAGCAGTACTTC.

V is TRBV15 and J is TRBJ2-5; a weak D match, TRBD2 (5 bases). This CDR3 has 15 amino acids. V was cut by 1 base and J by 2 bases, with 11 bases left in between. The V gene's germline CDR1 is LNHNV and CDR2 YYDKDF (reference sequence). CDR3 nucleotides: TGTGCCACCAGCAGAGCCCAGGACTGGCAAGAGACCCAGTACTTC. It yields the protein CATSRAQDWQETQYF.

The chain uses TRBV4-1 and TRBJ2-3; TRBD2 might be the D (6 bases). The CDR3 has 16 amino acids. Trimming shortened V by 1 base and J by 2 bases, and 13 bases separated the two germline ends. Germline CDR1 reads MGHRA; CDR2 reads YSYEKL. CDR3 sequence: CASSQVIGEATDTQYF. CDR3 nucleotides: TGCGCCAGCAGCCAAGTCATAGGGGAGGCCACAGATACGCAGTATTTT.

V is TRBV30 and J is TRBJ1-1; no clear D gene. There are 13 residues in the CDR3. Per the germline V gene, CDR1 is GTSNPN and CDR2 is SVGIG (reference sequence). Trimming pared 0 bases from V and 11 bases from J, leaving 16 bases between. CDR3: CAWSVDTLGYAFF. The CDR3 coding sequence is TGTGCCTGGAGTGTCGACACCTTAGGATACGCTTTCTTT.

The chain links TRBV29-1 to TRBJ2-1, with D uncertain. The V gene lost 6 bases and the J gene lost 6 bases, with 18 bases spanning the gap. The germline V gene has CDR1 SQVTM and CDR2 ANQGSEA. The CDR3 spans 14 residues. The CDR3 DNA follows: TGCAGCGTGTCTTACCCCCAGAACCTCAATGAGCAGTTCTTC. Translating it yields CSVSYPQNLNEQFF.

The chain has TRBV11-3 and TRBJ1-1, with D perhaps TRBD1 (5 bases). The germline V gene encodes CDR1 SGHNT and CDR2 YENEEA. The CDR3 sequence is 13 residues long. V lost 4 bases to trimming and J lost 2 bases, with 8 bases between them. This CDR3 is CASSWGPNTEAFF. The CDR3 coding sequence is TGTGCCAGCAGCTGGGGACCAAACACTGAAGCTTTCTTT.

The rearrangement links TRBV7-8 to TRBJ1-4, with D unclear. The CDR3 is made up of 15 amino acids. Germline CDR1 reads SGHVS; CDR2 reads FQNEAQ. Trimming shortened V by 1 base and J by 5 bases, and 11 bases separated the two germline ends. The CDR3 bases are TGTGCCAGCAGCTTAGGGGTGGATATAAATGAAAAACTGTTTTTT. It encodes CASSLGVDINEKLFF.

CDR3 protein: CASKQGLTTDTQYF. CDR3 in DNA: TGTGCCAGCAAGCAGGGACTCACCACAGATACGCAGTATTTT. This chain links TRBV6-5 with TRBJ2-3, with D possibly being TRBD2 (6 bases). The CDR3 length is 14 residues. CDR1 and CDR2 from the germline V gene are MNHEY and SVGAGI. V gave up 7 bases and J gave up 2 bases, with 13 bases separating them.

The V call is TRBV10-2, the J call TRBJ2-7; D unresolved. Germline CDR1 is WSHSY and CDR2 is SAAADI. This CDR3 comprises 12 residues. Trimming left V 2 bases short and J 3 bases short, with 5 bases between. The CDR3 reads CASSEVNYEQYF. The CDR3 nucleotides read TGCGCCAGCAGTGAGGTAAACTACGAGCAGTACTTC.

This chain uses TRBV4-1 with TRBJ1-1; TRBD1 might be the D (6 bases). Trimming removed 0 bases from V and 1 base from J, with 9 bases in between. CDR1 and CDR2 from the germline V gene are MGHRA and YSYEKL. This CDR3 is 15 amino acids long. The CDR3 DNA sequence: TGCGCCAGCAGCCAAGAACGGGGGGCGAACACTGAAGCTTTCTTT. Its translation is CASSQERGANTEAFF.

The rearrangement links TRBV7-3 to TRBJ2-3; no reliable D call. The CDR3 is 13 amino acids. From germline, CDR1 is SGHTA and CDR2 FQGTGA. V was shortened by 2 bases and J by 5 bases, with 8 bases between the two germline ends. Here the CDR3 DNA reads TGTGCCAGCAGCTTATCCGTTAGAGATACGCAGTATTTT. Protein sequence: CASSLSVRDTQYF.

The gene calls are TRBV27 and TRBJ2-5; tentative D call: TRBD2 (6 bases). The CDR3 is 15 amino acids. The V gene lost 7 bases and the J gene lost 4 bases, with 19 bases spanning the gap. CDR1 and CDR2 (germline): MNHEY, SMNVEV (reference sequence). The CDR3 region is CASTQYGGRGETQYF. Here the CDR3 DNA reads TGTGCCAGCACCCAGTACGGGGGACGGGGAGAGACCCAGTACTTC.

CDR3 region: CASSPENIQYF. CDR3 coding DNA: TGTGCCAGCAGCCCCGAGAACATTCAGTACTTC. The V call is TRBV7-9, the J call TRBJ2-4; no definite D call. The V end lost 5 bases, the J end lost 7 bases, and 6 bases lay between the germline ends. Germline V lookup: CDR1 SEHNR, CDR2 FQNEAQ (reference sequence). The length of the CDR3 is 11 residues.

This chain joins TRBV6-1 and TRBJ1-3; TRBD1 is a possible D gene (5 bases). CDR1 is MNHNS and CDR2 is SASEGT in the germline V gene. CDR3 size: 14 residues. The germline V and J ends were trimmed by 4 bases and 2 bases, with 9 bases remaining between them. CDR3 nucleotide sequence: TGTGCCAGCAGTGCCCAGGGAACTGGAAACACCATATATTTT. It specifies CASSAQGTGNTIYF.

The gene calls are TRBV5-4 and TRBJ2-1, with 11 nucleotides matching TRBD2. Trimming took 1 base from V and 5 from J; bases not matched to a gene: 5. This CDR3 has 16 amino acids. Germline CDR1 and CDR2: SGHNT and YYREEE (reference sequence). The DNA for the CDR3 is TGTGCCAGCAGCTTGTGGATAGCGGGAGGGAACAATGAGCAGTTCTTC. Translating it yields CASSLWIAGGNNEQFF.

The chain couples TRBV5-6 to TRBJ2-5; 7 nucleotides align to TRBD2. Germline CDR1 is SGHDT and CDR2 is YYEEEE. The CDR3 contains 16 residues. After removal of 3 bases from V and 4 bases from J, the junction contained 12 bases not matched to a gene. The CDR3 sequence: CASSWDRSGRAETQYF. The CDR3 DNA is TGTGCCAGCAGCTGGGACCGTAGCGGGCGAGCAGAGACCCAGTACTTC.

The gene calls are TRBV27 and TRBJ1-1, with 9 positions matching TRBD1. The CDR3 covers 15 residues. Per germline, CDR1 MNHEY and CDR2 SMNVEV (reference sequence). Unmatched junction bases numbered 2, after V lost 2 bases and J lost 1 base. The CDR3 protein is CASSLGQGKNTEAFF. CDR3 DNA sequence: TGTGCCAGCAGTTTAGGACAGGGGAAGAACACTGAAGCTTTCTTT.

Concerning this clone itself: The same CDR3 can be traced to other DNA sequences in this sample. The chain joins TRBV4-1 to TRBJ2-2; no reliable D call. The CDR3 sequence is 14 residues long. In germline, CDR1 is MGHRA, CDR2 YSYEKL. Trimming left V 0 bases short and J 5 bases short, with 7 bases between. CDR3 sequence (DNA): TGCGCCAGCAGCCAAGAGGGCAATACCGGGGAGCTGTTTTTT. Translation: CASSQEGNTGELFF.

The V call is TRBV27, the J call TRBJ1-1; D gene unclear. V lost 7 bases and J 5 bases, leaving 17 bases between the germline ends. This CDR3 is built from 14 residues. Germline V gene sequence: CDR1 MNHEY, CDR2 SMNVEV (reference sequence). This CDR3 is CASTLTPMGTEAFF. CDR3 nucleotide sequence: TGTGCCAGCACTCTAACGCCGATGGGGACTGAAGCTTTCTTT.

This clone was picked up one time. In DNA form, the CDR3 reads TGTGCCAGCAGTTGGCGGGAGGAGTCCTACGAGCAGTACTTC. It translates to CASSWREESYEQYF. The V and J genes are TRBV6-1 and TRBJ2-7; 8 bases are a match to TRBD2. J was trimmed by 1 base and V by 5 bases; bases with no gene match: 4. Germline loops: CDR1 MNHNS, CDR2 SASEGT. The CDR3 has 14 amino acids.

The chain recombines TRBV5-6 with TRBJ2-7, with a weak D call TRBD2 (5 bases). This CDR3 is built from 14 residues. The germline V and J ends were trimmed by 2 bases and 5 bases, with 14 bases remaining between them. The germline CDR1 and CDR2 sequences are SGHDT and YYEEEE. The CDR3 here is CASSLGLAPHEQYF. Written as DNA, the CDR3 is TGTGCCAGCAGCTTAGGCCTAGCCCCCCACGAGCAGTACTTC.

The chain carries TRBV6-6 and TRBJ2-7; D ambiguous. The CDR3 runs to 14 residues. Germline V lookup: CDR1 MNHNY, CDR2 SVGAGI (reference sequence). V was pared by 5 bases and J by 5 bases, with 16 bases between. Written as DNA, the CDR3 is TGTGCCAGCAGTCCCCCGGGCGCCTCAAACGAGCAGTACTTC. Amino acids: CASSPPGASNEQYF.

There are a few counts of this clone. The chain employs TRBV7-9 and TRBJ2-3; a weak D match, TRBD1 (6 bases). Trimming left V 3 bases short and J 0 bases short, with 13 bases between. CDR3 length equals 16 residues. The V gene's germline CDR1 is SEHNR and CDR2 FQNEAQ (reference sequence). In DNA, the CDR3 is TGTGCCAGCAGCTTTGCAGGGGCCTCTAGCACAGATACGCAGTATTTT. Translation gives CASSFAGASSTDTQYF.

About this clone: Other DNA sequences in this sample translate to the same CDR3. The chain joins TRBV9 to TRBJ2-5; 9 bases are shared with TRBD1. The CDR3 length is 14 residues. J gave up 1 base and V 3 bases, and 1 base lay outside the gene matches. From germline, CDR1 is SGDLS and CDR2 YYNGEE. CDR3: CASSEDRGQETQYF. The CDR3 DNA reads TGTGCCAGCAGCGAGGACAGGGGCCAAGAGACCCAGTACTTC.

This sequence joins TRBV5-1 and TRBJ1-1, with 10 bases lining up with TRBD1. Germline V gene data show CDR1 as SGHRS and CDR2 as YFSETQ. The ends lost 0 bases at V and 6 bases at J; junction bases unmatched: 8. The CDR3 sequence is 16 residues long. The CDR3, as DNA: TGCGCCAGCAGCTTGGCGCCCGGGACAGGGGCCCCTGAAGCTTTCTTT. The encoded protein is CASSLAPGTGAPEAFF.

The V and J genes are TRBV7-6 and TRBJ2-1; 16 bases are a match to TRBD2. The CDR3 has 15 residues. After removal of 5 bases from V and 9 bases from J, the junction contained 4 bases not matched to a gene. The germline V gene has CDR1 SGHVS and CDR2 FNYEAQ. The CDR3 reads CASSAGLAGGSEQFF. The CDR3 DNA is TGTGCCAGCAGCGCGGGACTAGCGGGAGGGAGTGAGCAGTTCTTC.